These T cell receptor beta chains were read from a single sample in a study of shared clonotypes between healthy human individuals. The assay was immunoSEQ multiplex PCR, and TCRdb's table has in-frame clones only and misses some. Of about 380,000 clones in the sample, 90% to 98% were seen once. The sequenced sample was memory CD8+ T cells sorted from blood. The origin of the receptors is a man aged 25 to 45 in good health. The CDR3 runs from the conserved cysteine through the conserved F or W. The D gene is left open where the match is weak. The size entry is marked missing in some rows and otherwise reads once, few, many or a size class.

TRBV11-2	TRBJ2-1	.	.	TGTGCCAGCAGCTTTGCGGCAGACAATGAGCAGTTCTTC	CASSFAADNEQFF
TRBV10-3	TRBJ2-2	TRBD2	.	TGTGCCATCAGACTAGCGGGCACCGGGGAGCTGTTTTTT	CAIRLAGTGELFF
TRBV6-1	TRBJ1-5	TRBD1	once	TGTGCCAGCAGTGTTTTCGACAGGGGCAATCAGCCCCAGCATTTT	CASSVFDRGNQPQHF
TRBV9	TRBJ2-7	.	.	TGTGCCAGCAGCGTGGGGACAACCTACGAGCAGTACTTC	CASSVGTTYEQYF
TRBV5-4	TRBJ1-1	.	.	TGTGCCAGCAGCCACAGGGCGACGAACACTGAAGCTTTCTTT	CASSHRATNTEAFF
TRBV19	TRBJ1-1	.	.	TGTGCCAGTAGTATAGACAGGGGAAACACTGAAGCTTTCTTT	CASSIDRGNTEAFF
TRBV5-4	TRBJ2-1	TRBD2	.	TGTGCCAGCAGCTTGCGTAGCGGGAGATCCTACAATGAGCAGTTCTTC	CASSLRSGRSYNEQFF
TRBV4-2	TRBJ2-7	.	once	TGTGCCAGCAGCCAAGATCCCGGGAGTACCTACGAGCAGTACTTC	CASSQDPGSTYEQYF
TRBV5-1	TRBJ2-1	TRBD2	.	TGCGCCAGCAGCTGGCAAGCGGGAGTAAAGGGCAATGAGCAGTTCTTC	CASSWQAGVKGNEQFF
TRBV19	TRBJ1-5	.	.	TGTGCCAGTAGGCTGACCCAGAACAAGCCCCAGCATTTT	CASRLTQNKPQHF
TRBV19	TRBJ1-2	TRBD1	.	TGTGCCAGTAGTATTATCGGGCAGGGGGCCTATGGCTACACCTTC	CASSIIGQGAYGYTF
TRBV6-9	TRBJ2-7	TRBD1	once	TGTGCCAGCAGTTATTCGATGCACCGGGACAGGGGAGGCGAGCAGTACTTC	CASSYSMHRDRGGEQYF
TRBV2	TRBJ1-4	.	.	TGTGCCAGCAGTAGGTACAGGGCAGAAGGTGAAAAACTGTTTTTT	CASSRYRAEGEKLFF
TRBV4-1	TRBJ1-2	.	.	TGCGCCAGCAGCCCGAGCCAGACGACAGGTACTTATGGCTACACCTTC	CASSPSQTTGTYGYTF
TRBV5-1	TRBJ2-1	.	.	TGCGCCAGCAGCTTGGTGATAGACAATGAGCAGTTCTTC	CASSLVIDNEQFF
TRBV10-3	TRBJ2-4	.	.	TGTGCCATCAGTGAGCCGCAGTTTCACAAAAACATTCAGTACTTC	CAISEPQFHKNIQYF
TRBV28	TRBJ1-1	TRBD1	.	TGTGCCAGCAGTCCTCCGGGACAGGGGCGTGAAGCTTTCTTT	CASSPPGQGREAFF
TRBV5-4	TRBJ2-5	.	.	TGTGCCAGCAGCTTAGGAGTATCGGCCCGACAAGAGACCCAGTACTTC	CASSLGVSARQETQYF
TRBV30	TRBJ2-1	.	.	TGTGCGGGGACTTACTCCTACAATGAGCAGTTCTTC	CAGTYSYNEQFF
TRBV11-3	TRBJ2-7	.	.	TGTGCCAGCAGCTTAGTGGGCAGCTCCTACGAGCAGTACTTC	CASSLVGSSYEQYF